The 5 T cell receptor beta chains presented below share a single source sample, sequenced in a study of cytomegalovirus exposure and HLA in healthy donors. Primers: 60 Vbeta forward and 13 Jbeta reverse. Here immunoSEQ multiplex PCR was the method, and the copy in TCRdb shows in-frame clones only, minus some. The sample holds 85,000 to 95,000 clones, around three quarters seen once. What was sequenced was PBMCs. The receptors were sampled from a man younger than 40 in good health and CMV-seropositive.

The gene calls are TRBV4-1 and TRBJ1-1; D is unclear. Germline CDR1 is MGHRA and CDR2 is YSYEKL. CDR3 size: 11 residues. V was pared by 0 bases and J by 10 bases, with 6 bases between. CDR3 protein: CASSQDLRAFF. In nucleotides, the CDR3 is TGCGCCAGCAGCCAAGATCTTAGAGCTTTCTTT.

The rearrangement links TRBV18 to TRBJ1-1, with a possible D match to TRBD1 (5 bases). Germline V gene data show CDR1 as KGHSH and CDR2 as LQKENI. The V end lost 5 bases, the J end lost 11 bases, and 18 bases lay between the germline ends. The CDR3 is made up of 13 amino acids. CDR3 region: CASSVVQDQRAFF. In DNA, the CDR3 is TGTGCCAGCTCAGTCGTACAGGATCAAAGGGCTTTCTTT.

V gene TRBV2 combines with J gene TRBJ2-1, with 10 bases that match TRBD2. Trimming cost V 1 base and J 5 bases; bases outside gene matches: 5. The CDR3 runs 16 residues. Germline assignment: CDR1 SNHLY and CDR2 FYNNEI. CDR3 in amino acids: CASSEERGGGDNEQFF. The CDR3 nucleotides are TGTGCCAGCAGTGAAGAGCGGGGGGGCGGGGACAATGAGCAGTTCTTC.

This clone was seen only once. The rearrangement uses TRBV18 and TRBJ2-1; 9 positions agree with TRBD1. CDR3 size: 16 residues. The junction had 9 bases not matched to a gene; V was cut back by 3 bases and J by 6 bases. In germline, CDR1 is KGHSH, CDR2 LQKENI. The DNA of the CDR3 is TGTGCCAGCTCACCGATGAAGACAGGGGGGGGCAATGAGCAGTTCTTC. This encodes CASSPMKTGGGNEQFF.

The chain has TRBV2 and TRBJ2-1; 12 nucleotides align to TRBD2. The ends lost 6 bases at V and 3 bases at J; junction bases unmatched: 12. Germline assignment: CDR1 SNHLY and CDR2 FYNNEI. CDR3 length equals 18 residues. The CDR3 is CASRERLLAGGFYNEQFF. Here the CDR3 DNA reads TGTGCCAGCAGGGAGCGATTACTAGCGGGGGGATTCTACAATGAGCAGTTCTTC.